Listed below are T cell receptor beta chains from one sample, sequenced in a study of T cells after yellow fever vaccination. From the 5' RACE reads, TCRdb called clonotypes with MiXCR, one entry per CDR3 protein. The sample lists some 600,000 distinct CDR3 sequences, about 12% occurring once. The sequenced sample was PBMCs, obtained on the day of the yellow fever booster vaccination. The receptors stem from a man aged 25-40 years who received the YFV17D yellow fever vaccine. CDR3s include the opening cysteine and the closing phenylalanine or tryptophan. The D gene is left open where the match is weak. A row's size may be missing; if present it is once, few, many or a size class.

D gene,J gene,V gene,clone size,CDR3 protein,CDR3 DNA
NA,TRBJ2-7,TRBV5-1,NA,CASSLTPPGAREQYF,TGCGCCAGCAGCTTGACCCCGCCGGGGGCGAGGGAGCAGTACTTC
TRBD1,TRBJ2-7,TRBV3-1,NA,CASSQGFGTGRYEQYF,TGTGCCAGCAGCCAAGGCTTCGGGACAGGGAGATACGAGCAGTACTTC
TRBD2,TRBJ2-1,TRBV15,once,CATSRGGGYEQFF,TGTGCCACCAGCAGGGGGGGGGGTTATGAGCAGTTCTTC
TRBD2,TRBJ2-4,TRBV7-8,NA,CASRRGEFGAKNIQYF,TGTGCCAGCAGGCGGGGGGAATTTGGAGCCAAAAACATTCAGTACTTC
NA,TRBJ2-6,TRBV5-1,few,CASSLALSGANVLTF,TGCGCCAGCAGCTTGGCCCTCTCTGGGGCCAACGTCCTGACTTTC
TRBD1,TRBJ2-2,TRBV4-2,many,CASSPLSRVGTGGARNTGELFF,TGTGCCAGCAGCCCACTATCGAGAGTTGGGACAGGGGGCGCCCGGAACACCGGGGAGCTGTTTTTT
NA,TRBJ2-6,TRBV5-1,NA,CASRGHPGANVLTF,TGCGCCAGCAGGGGGCACCCTGGGGCCAACGTCCTGACTTTC
TRBD1,TRBJ2-1,TRBV7-2,many,CASSLTGGTYNEQFF,TGTGCCAGCAGTCTCACAGGGGGGACCTACAATGAGCAGTTCTTC
NA,TRBJ2-1,TRBV24-1,few,CATIYGDEQFF,TGTGCCACCATATACGGAGACGAGCAGTTCTTC
NA,TRBJ1-2,TRBV12-3/TRBV12-4,NA,CASRPREDYYGYTF,TGTGCCAGCCGACCGAGGGAGGACTACTATGGCTACACCTTC
TRBD2,TRBJ2-1,TRBV28,few,CASSIRLAGANEQFF,TGTGCCAGCAGTATTAGACTAGCGGGGGCCAATGAGCAGTTCTTC
NA,TRBJ2-7,TRBV25-1,NA,CASSERSGYEQYF,TGTGCCAGCAGTGAAAGGAGCGGCTACGAGCAGTACTTC
TRBD2,TRBJ2-2,TRBV5-4,few,CASRKAGGPMELFF,TGTGCCAGCAGAAAAGCGGGAGGGCCGATGGAGCTGTTTTTT
NA,TRBJ2-5,TRBV24-1,NA,CATSDPDQETQYF,TGTGCCACCAGTGACCCTGACCAGGAGACCCAGTACTTC
NA,TRBJ2-6,TRBV4-3,few,CASSQDNYLLSGANVLTF,TGCGCCAGCAGCCAAGATAACTACCTACTCTCTGGGGCCAACGTCCTGACTTTC
NA,TRBJ2-5,TRBV6-5,few,CASSYSSVEETQYF,TGTGCCAGCAGTTACTCATCGGTTGAAGAGACCCAGTACTTC
NA,TRBJ2-5,TRBV5-1,NA,CASSLDRIRTQYF,TGCGCCAGCAGCTTGGACCGGATACGCACCCAGTACTTC
NA,TRBJ2-1,TRBV6-5,NA,CASSYSKGLYNEQFF,TGTGCCAGCAGTTACTCGAAGGGACTGTACAATGAGCAGTTCTTC
NA,TRBJ2-6,TRBV6-1,few,CASRTPSTGANVLTF,TGTGCCAGTAGGACTCCCTCTACTGGGGCCAACGTCCTGACTTTC
TRBD2,TRBJ2-7,TRBV6-2/TRBV6-3,NA,CASSWNAGGPITYEQYF,TGTGCCAGCAGTTGGAACGCGGGAGGGCCCATCACCTACGAGCAGTACTTC
TRBD2,TRBJ2-1,TRBV20-1,few,CSAAGLAGGNEQFF,TGCAGTGCGGCAGGACTAGCGGGAGGCAATGAGCAGTTCTTC
NA,TRBJ2-6,TRBV21-1,few,CASSTHVDSGANVLTF,TGTGCCAGCAGCACCCACGTGGACTCTGGGGCCAACGTCCTGACTTTC
TRBD2,TRBJ2-1,TRBV6-5,few,CASSLTSGMAQFF,TGTGCCAGCAGTTTGACTAGCGGGATGGCGCAGTTCTTC
NA,TRBJ1-5,TRBV6-2/TRBV6-3,few,CASSYETAGPQHF,TGTGCCAGCAGTTACGAAACCGCTGGGCCCCAGCATTTT
TRBD2,TRBJ2-7,TRBV20-1,NA,CSACLAGDSSYEQYF,TGCAGTGCTTGCCTAGCGGGGGACTCCTCCTACGAGCAGTACTTC
TRBD2,TRBJ2-7,TRBV7-2,many,CASSPGTSGPYEQYF,TGTGCCAGCAGCCCGGGGACTAGCGGGCCGTACGAGCAGTACTTC
TRBD1,TRBJ2-3,TRBV20-1,many,CSALNRGADTQYF,TGCAGTGCTTTAAACAGGGGGGCAGATACGCAGTATTTT
TRBD2,TRBJ2-1,TRBV20-1,few,CSALAKGKAGSYNEQFF,TGCAGTGCCCTAGCCAAGGGAAAAGCGGGATCCTACAATGAGCAGTTCTTC
TRBD1,TRBJ1-2,TRBV6-5,few,CASSSTGEAYGYTF,TGTGCCAGCAGTTCCACAGGGGAGGCGTATGGCTACACCTTC
TRBD2,TRBJ2-1,TRBV29-1,NA,CSVVPSGSYNEQFF,TGCAGCGTTGTCCCTAGCGGGAGCTACAATGAGCAGTTCTTC
NA,TRBJ2-2,TRBV11-3,NA,CASSFGPLGGELFF,TGTGCCAGCAGCTTCGGCCCCCTGGGAGGGGAGCTGTTTTTT
NA,TRBJ2-2,TRBV4-2,NA,CASSLGLGVTGELFF,TGTGCCAGCAGCTTAGGGTTGGGAGTTACCGGGGAGCTGTTTTTT
NA,TRBJ1-1,TRBV19,few,CASSTGSLNTEAFF,TGTGCCAGTAGTACGGGCAGCCTGAACACTGAAGCTTTCTTT
NA,TRBJ2-7,TRBV6-2/TRBV6-3,few,CASSYVAYEQYF,TGTGCCAGCAGTTACGTTGCTTACGAGCAGTACTTC
NA,TRBJ2-7,TRBV20-1,NA,CSARRDGDGYEQYF,TGCAGTGCTAGGAGGGACGGGGACGGGTACGAGCAGTACTTC
NA,TRBJ2-2,TRBV29-1,NA,CSVRGGTGELFF,TGCAGCGTACGAGGCGGAACCGGGGAGCTGTTTTTT
NA,TRBJ2-1,TRBV6-2/TRBV6-3,NA,CASSYSLVAKNEQFF,TGTGCCAGCAGTTACTCCCTGGTCGCGAAGAATGAGCAGTTCTTC
NA,TRBJ2-4,TRBV7-2,few,CASSIPGGTLAKNIQYF,TGTGCCAGCAGCATTCCCGGGGGCACCCTAGCCAAAAACATTCAGTACTTC
NA,TRBJ2-1,TRBV10-3,NA,CAISETLGTSGEFF,TGTGCCATCAGTGAGACGCTCGGCACCTCTGGGGAGTTCTTC
NA,TRBJ2-2,TRBV7-9,few,CSSSIPSDTGELFF,TGTTCCAGCAGTATCCCTAGCGACACCGGGGAGCTGTTTTTT
TRBD2,TRBJ2-1,TRBV5-1,many,CASSWRASGGPYNEQFF,TGCGCCAGCAGCTGGAGGGCTAGCGGGGGCCCTTACAATGAGCAGTTCTTC
NA,TRBJ1-6,TRBV5-5,few,CASSTTTSSYNSPLHF,TGTGCCAGCAGCACGACGACCAGCTCCTATAATTCACCCCTCCACTTT
TRBD1,TRBJ1-1,TRBV5-1,NA,CASSSQGGPENTEAFF,TGCGCCAGCAGCTCCCAGGGGGGACCTGAGAACACTGAAGCTTTCTTT
NA,TRBJ2-1,TRBV7-9,many,CASSFDNEQFF,TGTGCCAGCAGCTTCGACAATGAGCAGTTCTTC
NA,TRBJ2-2,TRBV7-9,NA,CASSPLKNYITGELFF,TGTGCCAGCAGCCCGCTCAAGAACTACATCACCGGGGAGCTGTTTTTT
TRBD1,TRBJ1-2,TRBV2,few,CASSARDSYYGYTF,TGTGCCAGCAGTGCCCGGGACAGCTACTATGGCTACACCTTC
TRBD2,TRBJ2-7,TRBV5-4,NA,CASSERTSGRGYYEQYF,TGTGCCAGCAGCGAAAGGACTAGCGGGAGAGGTTACTACGAGCAGTACTTC
NA,TRBJ2-7,TRBV20-1,many,CSASLSGAEEQYF,TGCAGTGCTAGCCTTTCGGGGGCTGAGGAGCAGTACTTC
NA,TRBJ2-1,TRBV5-1,many,CASSLVGDNEQFF,TGCGCCAGCAGCTTGGTTGGAGACAATGAGCAGTTCTTC
TRBD2,TRBJ2-3,TRBV15,NA,CATSRDPGTSGRASPGTQYF,TGTGCCACCAGCAGAGACCCCGGGACTAGCGGGAGGGCCTCCCCGGGCACGCAGTATTTT
TRBD1,TRBJ2-7,TRBV6-2/TRBV6-3,NA,CASSTMQGVQDEQYF,TGTGCCAGCAGCACCATGCAGGGGGTTCAAGACGAGCAGTACTTC
NA,TRBJ1-1,TRBV5-1,few,CASSLMGDTEAFF,TGCGCCAGCAGCTTGATGGGGGACACTGAAGCTTTCTTT